This passage covers 25 T cell receptor beta chains from one sample sequenced in a study of T cells in Graves' hyperthyroidism and ophthalmopathy. TCR beta CDR3 regions were amplified from RNA. The HTBI primer set drove a first-round RT-PCR of the TCR CDR3. MiXCR was run by TCRdb on the multiplex PCR reads, yielding one entry per CDR3 protein. This table has about 400,000 distinct CDR3 sequences, 14% to 15% appearing once. The sample comprised blood. Every receptor here comes from a woman between 25 and 40 years old with Graves' hyperthyroidism.

The sample holds many counts of this clonotype. The gene calls are TRBV6-1 and TRBJ2-5; 7 bases line up with TRBD2. J was trimmed by 2 bases and V by 10 bases; bases with no gene match: 7. The CDR3 contains 13 residues. Germline values: CDR1 MNHNS, CDR2 SASEGT. CDR3 residues: CATTRGVQETQYF. The CDR3 nucleotides are TGTGCCACCACTCGGGGGGTACAAGAGACCCAGTACTTC.

This clonotype was counted ten times or more. The chain recombines TRBV28 with TRBJ2-3, with 9 nucleotides matching TRBD2. The CDR3 is made up of 16 amino acids. The germline V gene encodes CDR1 MDHEN and CDR2 SYDVKM. The V segment lost 3 bases and the J segment 6 bases; nucleotides outside the gene matches: 10. The CDR3 region is CASSFHVSGGMDTQYF. DNA of the CDR3: TGTGCCAGCAGTTTCCATGTGAGCGGGGGGATGGATACGCAGTATTTT.

This clonotype was seen more than once but under ten times. The chain is built from TRBV6-1 and TRBJ2-1, with D possibly TRBD1 on 5 matching bases. V lost 5 bases and J lost 5, with 13 bases in between. This CDR3 has 14 amino acids. CDR1 and CDR2 (germline): MNHNS, SASEGT. The CDR3 here is CASSFLTDNNEQFF. The CDR3 DNA is TGTGCCAGCAGTTTCCTGACAGACAACAATGAGCAGTTCTTC.

The rearrangement links TRBV25-1 to TRBJ2-4; D is uncertain. This CDR3 contains 11 residues. The V end was cut by 9 bases, the J end by 0 bases, with 3 bases between. Germline V lookup: CDR1 MGHDK, CDR2 SYGVNS. CDR3 region: CARPAKNIQYF. DNA for the CDR3: TGTGCCAGGCCAGCCAAAAACATTCAGTACTTC. Full variable domain (missing parts from reference TRBV25-1 and TRBJ2-4): EADIYQTPRYLVIGTGKKITLECSQTMGHDKMYWYQQDPGMELHLIHYSYGVNSTEKGDLSSESTVSRIRTEHFPLTLESARPSHTSQYLCARPAKNIQYFGAGTRLSVL.

The CDR3 DNA is TGCGCCAGCAGCCAGATCTGGACAGGGTTGAATGAGCAGTTCTTC. Its protein product is CASSQIWTGLNEQFF. This chain links TRBV4-1 with TRBJ2-1, with 8 bases matching TRBD1. Looked up from germline, CDR1 is MGHRA and CDR2 is YSYEKL. Germline trimming cut 3 bases from V and 7 bases from J; bases unmatched to any gene: 8. The CDR3 has 15 residues.

The V and J genes are TRBV7-2 and TRBJ2-3; no clear D. Trimming took 2 bases from V and 3 from J, leaving 12 bases between them. Germline CDR1 is SGHTA and CDR2 is FQGNSA. The CDR3 spans 15 residues. CDR3 in amino acids: CASSLTTVATDTQYF. In DNA, the CDR3 is TGTGCCAGCAGCTTAACAACGGTAGCAACAGATACGCAGTATTTT. Drawing the rest from reference TRBV7-2 and TRBJ2-3, the complete variable domain is GAGVSQSPSNKVTEKGKDVELRCDPISGHTALYWYRQSLGQGLEFLIYFQGNSAPDKSGLPSDRFSAERTGGSVSTLTIQRTQQEDSAVYLCASSLTTVATDTQYFGPGTRLTVL.

This clonotype was observed at least ten times. The chain has TRBV6-1 and TRBJ2-7, with D hard to call. The CDR3 is 12 amino acids. Germline CDR1 and CDR2: MNHNS and SASEGT. V lost 1 base, J lost 2 bases, and 3 bases lay in between. The CDR3: CASSEDAYEQYF. CDR3 nucleotide sequence: TGTGCCAGCAGTGAAGATGCCTACGAGCAGTACTTC.

This clonotype was seen more than once but under ten times. This rearrangement joins TRBV7-2 to TRBJ2-5, with 9 bases aligning to TRBD2. Germline CDR1 is SGHTA and CDR2 is FQGNSA. The V segment lost 4 bases and the J segment 9 bases; nucleotides outside the gene matches: 9. The CDR3 runs to 14 residues. The CDR3 is CASSSAGGHSPQYF. CDR3 nucleotide sequence: TGTGCCAGCAGCTCAGCGGGAGGCCATAGTCCCCAGTACTTC.

The J gene is TRBJ2-1, the V gene TRBV7-2; 9 bases line up with TRBD2. The CDR3 has 15 amino acids. V trimming: 1 base; J trimming: 7 bases; junction bases outside the gene matches: 5. Looked up from germline, CDR1 is SGHTA and CDR2 is FQGNSA. CDR3 sequence reads: CASSLVWLAGNEQFF. The CDR3 DNA sequence: TGTGCCAGCAGCTTAGTTTGGCTAGCGGGAAATGAGCAGTTCTTC.

This clonotype appeared once. This chain connects TRBV15 to TRBJ2-7; D is unclear. Germline V gives CDR1 LNHNV, CDR2 YYDKDF (reference sequence). CDR3 length: 16 residues. Deletions cut 0 bases from V and 0 bases from J, with 12 bases between. The CDR3 is CATSRDLRSYSYEQYF. CDR3 nucleotides: TGTGCCACCAGCAGAGATCTGCGGAGCTACTCCTACGAGCAGTACTTC.

This clonotype has ten or more counts. The rearrangement links TRBV2 to TRBJ2-3; the match to TRBD2 covers 12 bases. The germline gives CDR1 SNHLY, CDR2 FYNNEI. CDR3 length equals 15 residues. Unmatched junction bases numbered 4, after V lost 5 bases and J lost 4 bases. The CDR3 sequence is CASSRTSGNADTQYF. CDR3 DNA: TGTGCCAGCAGTCGGACTAGCGGGAATGCAGATACGCAGTATTTT.

The gene calls are TRBV7-3 and TRBJ2-3, with 12 nucleotides matching TRBD2. The CDR3 runs 20 residues. CDR1 and CDR2 (germline): SGHTA, FQGTGA. The V segment lost 1 base and the J segment 4 bases; nucleotides outside the gene matches: 15. The DNA of the CDR3 is TGTGCCAGCAGCTTAAGAACCATGTCCTCTAGCGGGAGGGCCGCAGATACGCAGTATTTT. Protein product: CASSLRTMSSSGRAADTQYF. Drawing the rest from reference TRBV7-3 and TRBJ2-3, the complete variable domain is GAGVSQTPSNKVTEKGKYVELRCDPISGHTALYWYRQSLGQGPEFLIYFQGTGAADDSGLPNDRFFAVRPEGSVSTLKIQRTERGDSAVYLCASSLRTMSSSGRAADTQYFGPGTRLTVL.

This clonotype was observed at least ten times. The rearrangement uses TRBV30 and TRBJ1-1; D gene uncertain. Deletions cut 4 bases from V and 5 bases from J, with 8 bases between. CDR3 length: 11 residues. CDR1 and CDR2 from the germline V gene are GTSNPN and SVGIG (reference sequence). In DNA, the CDR3 is TGTGCCTGGACAGGACGGACTGAAGCTTTCTTT. Its translation is CAWTGRTEAFF.

This clonotype has ten or more counts. The genes are TRBV20-1 and TRBJ2-7; the match to TRBD2 covers 8 bases. Germline-derived CDR1 and CDR2 are DFQATT and SNEGSKA (reference sequence). This CDR3 region has 14 residues. The V and J ends lost 6 bases and 2 bases, in that order; junction bases with no gene match: 9. The CDR3 DNA sequence: TGCAGTGCGAAACTAATAGCGGGGACCTACGAGCAGTACTTC. This gives the protein CSAKLIAGTYEQYF.

This clonotype appeared many times. The rearrangement links TRBV3-1 to TRBJ2-1; 8 bases match TRBD2. This CDR3 region has 14 residues. The germline gives CDR1 LGHDT, CDR2 YNNKEL (reference sequence). With V trimmed by 4 bases and J by 9 bases, 8 bases remained unmatched. This chain's CDR3 is CASSRPGGTGEQFF. The CDR3 DNA follows: TGTGCCAGCAGCCGGCCGGGGGGGACGGGTGAGCAGTTCTTC.

Turning to this clonotype: Possible read error: a much larger clone is one base away. The V call is TRBV30, the J call TRBJ2-2, with D possibly matching TRBD2 (7 bases). V gave up 2 bases and J gave up 9 bases, with 19 bases separating them. The germline V gene has CDR1 GTSNPN and CDR2 SVGIG (reference sequence). This CDR3 region has 15 residues. DNA of the CDR3: TGTGCCTGGAGTCGGGGAGGGGGTCGGGGCCGGGAGCTGTTTTTT. Its translation: CAWSRGGGRGRELFF.

This clonotype has at least ten counts. V and J are TRBV3-1 and TRBJ2-5, with 7 bases identical to TRBD2. CDR1 is LGHDT, CDR2 YNNKEL, per germline (reference sequence). The CDR3 spans 17 residues. Losses at the gene ends were 1 base for V and 5 bases for J; bases not matched to a gene: 13. The CDR3: CASSQGSGLSSRETQYF. The CDR3 nucleotides read TGTGCCAGCAGCCAAGGTAGCGGGTTAAGTTCCCGTGAGACCCAGTACTTC.

In its sample, this clonotype was seen many times. The chain carries TRBV28 and TRBJ1-1; possible D gene TRBD1, 6 bases. V was cut by 9 bases and J by 5 bases, with 16 bases left in between. The germline V gene has CDR1 MDHEN and CDR2 SYDVKM. This CDR3 spans 13 amino acids. The CDR3 bases are TGTGCCAGTTTACAGGGAGGGGAGACTGAAGCTTTCTTT. Its protein is CASLQGGETEAFF.

This clonotype has only a few counts. The V gene is TRBV6-1, the J gene TRBJ1-1; D possibly corresponds to TRBD1 (5 bases). With 8 bases removed from V and 6 bases from J, the gap between germline ends came to 16 bases. CDR1 and CDR2 (germline): MNHNS, SASEGT. The CDR3 loop spans 13 amino acids. The DNA for the CDR3 is TGTGCCAGCCTCGGGATAGAGGGACCTGAAGCTTTCTTT. This gives the protein CASLGIEGPEAFF.

The rearrangement uses TRBV7-8 and TRBJ1-5; no clear D gene. V gave up 2 bases and J gave up 0 bases, with 11 bases separating them. In germline, CDR1 is SGHVS, CDR2 FQNEAQ. The CDR3 loop spans 16 amino acids. CDR3 region: CASSLHGSYSNQPQHF. The CDR3 DNA sequence: TGTGCCAGCAGCTTACACGGCAGTTATAGCAATCAGCCCCAGCATTTT.

This clonotype was observed at least ten times. V gene TRBV20-1 combines with J gene TRBJ2-1; 7 nucleotides match TRBD1. J was trimmed by 0 bases and V by 0 bases; bases with no gene match: 5. Germline assignment: CDR1 DFQATT and CDR2 SNEGSKA (reference sequence). The CDR3 spans 16 residues. In nucleotides, the CDR3 is TGCAGTGCTAGAGATCGGGACAGTAGCTCCTACAATGAGCAGTTCTTC. It encodes CSARDRDSSSYNEQFF.

In the case of this clonotype: One base away lies a much larger clone, so this may be a sequencing read error. V is TRBV2 and J is TRBJ2-1; perhaps TRBD2 as D (6 bases). The CDR3 is 14 amino acids. Trimming took off 5 bases at V and 10 bases at J, with 18 bases between the two ends. Per germline, CDR1 SNHLY and CDR2 FYNNEI. The CDR3 reads CASSTGTPNYEQFF. CDR3 DNA: TGTGCCAGCAGTACCGGGACTCCCAACTACGAGCAGTTCTTC.

In this sample, this clonotype turned up a few times. The rearrangement uses TRBV4-1 and TRBJ2-2, with D tentatively TRBD2 (6 bases). Per germline, CDR1 MGHRA and CDR2 YSYEKL. The CDR3 is 15 amino acids. Trimming took 0 bases from V and 4 from J, leaving 9 bases between them. The DNA for the CDR3 is TGCGCCAGCAGCCAAGAGCGGACTATCACCGGGGAGCTGTTTTTT. Residues: CASSQERTITGELFF.

Note on this clonotype: One end of the junction varies from germline; a read error may be responsible. The chain uses TRBV9 and TRBJ2-7; D not certain. CDR3 length equals 14 residues. Germline assignment: CDR1 SGDLS and CDR2 YYNGEE. The DNA for the CDR3 is TGCGCCAGCAGCTTCGAAGGACCCCGCCACGAGCAGTACTTC. This encodes CASSFEGPRHEQYF.

This clonotype was detected many times. The chain links TRBV2 to TRBJ1-5; a weak D match, TRBD1 (5 bases). The germline V gene has CDR1 SNHLY and CDR2 FYNNEI. Deletions cut 6 bases from V and 1 base from J, with 7 bases between. The CDR3 spans 13 residues. The DNA of the CDR3 is TGTGCCAGCAGGGGGGACAGCAATCAGCCCCAGCATTTT. It is translated as CASRGDSNQPQHF.